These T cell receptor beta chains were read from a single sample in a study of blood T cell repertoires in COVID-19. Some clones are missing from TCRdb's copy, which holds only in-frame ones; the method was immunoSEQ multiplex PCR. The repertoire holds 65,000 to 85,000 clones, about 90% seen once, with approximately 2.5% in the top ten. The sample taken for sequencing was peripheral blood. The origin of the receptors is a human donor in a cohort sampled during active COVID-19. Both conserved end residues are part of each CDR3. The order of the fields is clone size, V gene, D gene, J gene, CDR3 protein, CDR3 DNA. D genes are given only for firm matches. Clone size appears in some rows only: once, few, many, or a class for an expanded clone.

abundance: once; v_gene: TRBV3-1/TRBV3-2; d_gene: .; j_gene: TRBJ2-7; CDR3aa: CASTHTGQPYEQYF; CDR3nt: TGTGCCAGCACCCACACCGGACAGCCCTACGAGCAGTACTTC
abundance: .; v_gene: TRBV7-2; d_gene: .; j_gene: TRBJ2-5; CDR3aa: CASSRRGGNPQETQYF; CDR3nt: TGTGCCAGCAGTCGCAGGGGTGGCAATCCACAGGAGACCCAGTACTTC
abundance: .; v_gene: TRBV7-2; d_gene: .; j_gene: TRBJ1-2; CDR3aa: CASSFYRDSGYTF; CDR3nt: TGTGCCAGCAGCTTTTACAGGGATAGCGGCTACACCTTC
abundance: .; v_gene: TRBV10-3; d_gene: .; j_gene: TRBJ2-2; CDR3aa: CAISETSPREAGELFF; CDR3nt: TGTGCCATCAGTGAGACGTCACCCCGGGAAGCCGGGGAGCTGTTTTTT
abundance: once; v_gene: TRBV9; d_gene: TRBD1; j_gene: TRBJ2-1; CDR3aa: CASSVATGTGGPGEQFF; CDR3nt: TGTGCCAGCAGCGTAGCTACAGGGACAGGGGGCCCGGGTGAGCAGTTCTTC
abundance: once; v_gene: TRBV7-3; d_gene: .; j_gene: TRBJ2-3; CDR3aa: CASSLMGPTDTQYF; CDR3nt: TGTGCCAGCAGCTTAATGGGCCCCACAGATACGCAGTATTTT
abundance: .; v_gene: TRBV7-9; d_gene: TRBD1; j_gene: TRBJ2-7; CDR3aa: CASSLGQGSSYEQYF; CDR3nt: TGTGCCAGCAGCCTCGGACAGGGGAGCTCCTACGAGCAGTACTTC
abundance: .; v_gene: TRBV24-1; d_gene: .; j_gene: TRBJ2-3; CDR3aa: CATSDSGISSDTQYF; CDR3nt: TGTGCCACCTCGGACTCTGGGATTTCTTCAGATACGCAGTATTTT
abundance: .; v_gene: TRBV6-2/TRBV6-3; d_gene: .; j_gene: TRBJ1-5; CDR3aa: CASSYSQINQPQHF; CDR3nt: TGTGCCAGCAGTTACAGTCAGATCAATCAGCCCCAGCATTTT
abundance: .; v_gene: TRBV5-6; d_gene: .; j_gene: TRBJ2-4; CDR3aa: CASSPRDTRAQYF; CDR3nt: TGTGCCAGCAGCCCCAGGGACACGCGAGCTCAGTACTTC
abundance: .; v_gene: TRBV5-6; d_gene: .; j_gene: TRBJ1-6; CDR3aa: CASSFGQGVNSPLHF; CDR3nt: TGTGCCAGCAGCTTCGGGCAGGGCGTGAATTCACCCCTCCACTTT
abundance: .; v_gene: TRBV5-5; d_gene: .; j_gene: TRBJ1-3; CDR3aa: CASSLAGSSGNTIYF; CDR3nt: TGTGCCAGCAGCTTGGCTGGCAGCTCTGGAAACACCATATATTTT
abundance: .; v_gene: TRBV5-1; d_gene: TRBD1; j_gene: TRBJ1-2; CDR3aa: CASSRGTGGNYGYTF; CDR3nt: TGCGCCAGCAGCAGAGGGACAGGGGGTAACTATGGCTACACCTTC
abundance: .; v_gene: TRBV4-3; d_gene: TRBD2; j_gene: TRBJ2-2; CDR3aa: CASSPGFGAGVNTGELFF; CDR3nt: TGCGCCAGCAGCCCAGGTTTTGGGGCGGGGGTGAACACCGGGGAGCTGTTTTTT
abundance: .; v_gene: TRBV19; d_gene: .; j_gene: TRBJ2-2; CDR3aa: CASSPATFTGNPGELFF; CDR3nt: TGTGCCAGTAGTCCAGCTACTTTCACAGGGAACCCCGGGGAGCTGTTTTTT
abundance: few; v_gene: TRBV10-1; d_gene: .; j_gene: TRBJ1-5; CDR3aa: CASSEAGVNQPQHF; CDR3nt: TGCGCCAGCAGTGAGGCAGGGGTCAATCAGCCCCAGCATTTT
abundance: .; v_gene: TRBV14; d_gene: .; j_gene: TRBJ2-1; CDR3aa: CASSQDKIYEQFF; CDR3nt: TGTGCCAGCAGCCAAGATAAAATCTATGAGCAGTTCTTC
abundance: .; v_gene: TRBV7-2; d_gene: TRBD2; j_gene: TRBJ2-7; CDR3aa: CASSPISGRAAYEQYF; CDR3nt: TGTGCCAGCAGCCCAATAAGCGGGAGGGCCGCCTACGAGCAGTACTTC
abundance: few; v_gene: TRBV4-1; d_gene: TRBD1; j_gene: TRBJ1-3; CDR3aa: CASSQRQGAKGNTIYF; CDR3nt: TGCGCCAGCAGCCAACGACAGGGGGCGAAAGGAAACACCATATATTTT
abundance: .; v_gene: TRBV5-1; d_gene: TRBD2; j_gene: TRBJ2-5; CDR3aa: CASSSNSGGAYETQYF; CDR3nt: TGCGCCAGCAGCTCGAACAGCGGGGGGGCATATGAGACCCAGTACTTC
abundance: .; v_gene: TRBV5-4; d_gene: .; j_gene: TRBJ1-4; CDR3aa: CASSLEPGFSEKLFF; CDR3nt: TGTGCCAGCAGCTTGGAGCCAGGGTTCAGTGAAAAACTGTTTTTT
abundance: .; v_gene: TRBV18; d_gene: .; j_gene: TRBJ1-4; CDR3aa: CASSPGPTNEKLFF; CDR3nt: TGTGCCAGCTCACCAGGGCCAACTAATGAAAAACTGTTTTTT
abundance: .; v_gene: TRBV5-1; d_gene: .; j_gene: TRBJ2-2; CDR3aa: CASSFGGELFF; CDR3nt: TGCGCCAGCAGCTTCGGCGGGGAGCTGTTTTTT
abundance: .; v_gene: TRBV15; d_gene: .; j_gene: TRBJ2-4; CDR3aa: CATSRATRGGPDKNIQYF; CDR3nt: TGTGCCACCAGCAGAGCGACTAGGGGGGGGCCGGACAAAAACATTCAGTACTTC
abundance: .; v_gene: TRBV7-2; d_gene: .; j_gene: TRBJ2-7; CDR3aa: CASSLVAGAPSSYEQYF; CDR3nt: TGTGCCAGCAGCTTAGTTGCGGGTGCCCCGAGCTCCTACGAGCAGTACTTC
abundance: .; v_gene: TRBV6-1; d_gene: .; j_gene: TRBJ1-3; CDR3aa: CASRAGQTGNTIYF; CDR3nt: TGTGCCAGCAGAGCGGGACAAACTGGAAACACCATATATTTT
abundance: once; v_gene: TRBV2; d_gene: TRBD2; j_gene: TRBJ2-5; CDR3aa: CASSVRGREGETQYF; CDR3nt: TGTGCCAGCAGTGTACGCGGGAGGGAGGGGGAGACCCAGTACTTC
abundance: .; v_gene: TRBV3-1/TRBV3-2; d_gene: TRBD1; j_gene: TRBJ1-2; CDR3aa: CASSQRTDRGQRYGYTF; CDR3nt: TGTGCCAGCAGCCAAAGAACCGACAGGGGTCAACGGTATGGCTACACCTTC
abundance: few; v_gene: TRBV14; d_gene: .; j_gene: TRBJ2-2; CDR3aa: CASSRQRSVQPGELFF; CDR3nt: TGTGCCAGCAGCCGACAGCGATCGGTCCAACCCGGGGAGCTGTTTTTT
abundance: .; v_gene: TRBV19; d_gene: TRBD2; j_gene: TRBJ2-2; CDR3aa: CASSIVTSGSGTGELFF; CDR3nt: TGTGCCAGTAGTATAGTGACTAGCGGGAGTGGCACCGGGGAGCTGTTTTTT
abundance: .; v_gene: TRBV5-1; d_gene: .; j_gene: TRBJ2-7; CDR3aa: CASSPPGGSYEQYF; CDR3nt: TGCGCCAGCAGCCCCCCGGGCGGGTCCTACGAGCAGTACTTC
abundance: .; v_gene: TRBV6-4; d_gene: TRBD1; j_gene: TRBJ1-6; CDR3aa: CASSETGGATYNSPLHF; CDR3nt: TGTGCCAGCAGTGAGACAGGGGGCGCAACCTATAATTCACCCCTCCACTTT
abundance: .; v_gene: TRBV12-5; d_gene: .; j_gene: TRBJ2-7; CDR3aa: CASGLNFRGEQYF; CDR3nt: TGTGCTAGTGGTTTGAACTTTAGGGGGGAGCAGTACTTC
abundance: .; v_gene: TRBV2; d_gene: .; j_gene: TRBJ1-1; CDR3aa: CASTGVGRFTEAFF; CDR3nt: TGTGCCAGCACTGGAGTGGGGAGATTCACTGAAGCTTTCTTT
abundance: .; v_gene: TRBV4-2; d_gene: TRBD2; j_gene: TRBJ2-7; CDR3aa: CASSQDGGGPYEQYF; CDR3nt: TGTGCCAGCAGCCAAGATGGGGGGGGACCCTACGAGCAGTACTTC
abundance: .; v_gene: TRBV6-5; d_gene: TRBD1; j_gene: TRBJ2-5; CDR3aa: CASRPGQGGVETQYF; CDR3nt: TGTGCCAGCCGGCCGGGACAGGGAGGGGTCGAGACCCAGTACTTC
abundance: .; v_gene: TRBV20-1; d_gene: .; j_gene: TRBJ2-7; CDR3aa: CSASFRGSPYEQYF; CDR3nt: TGCAGTGCTAGTTTCAGGGGTAGTCCGTACGAGCAGTACTTC
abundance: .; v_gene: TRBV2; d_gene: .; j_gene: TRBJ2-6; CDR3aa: CASSQGYMAGANVLTF; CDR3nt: TGTGCCAGCAGCCAGGGGTATATGGCTGGGGCCAACGTCCTGACTTTC
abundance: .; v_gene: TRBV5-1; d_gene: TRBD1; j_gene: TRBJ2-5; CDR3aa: CASSRGAGTGGMETQYF; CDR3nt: TGCGCCAGCAGCCGTGGGGCCGGGACAGGGGGCATGGAGACCCAGTACTTC
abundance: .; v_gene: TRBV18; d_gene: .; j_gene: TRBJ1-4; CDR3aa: CASSQTVNEKLFF; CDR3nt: TGTGCCAGCTCACAGACAGTTAATGAAAAACTGTTTTTT
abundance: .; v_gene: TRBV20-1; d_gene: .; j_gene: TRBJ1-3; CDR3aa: CSASLLAFGNTIYF; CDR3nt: TGCAGTGCTAGTCTCCTGGCCTTCGGAAACACCATATATTTT
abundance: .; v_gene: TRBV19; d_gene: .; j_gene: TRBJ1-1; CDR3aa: CASTRGRGGTEAFF; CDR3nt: TGTGCCAGTACGCGGGGAAGGGGGGGCACTGAAGCTTTCTTT